The clone carrying this TCR beta chain was detected many times. Its antigen is unknown. The CDR3 extends 3 residues past the end of the read, so its final part is completed from the germline J gene. Sequenced by immunoSEQ multiplex PCR; TCRdb stores in-frame clones only, minus some. The sample contains more than 30,000 clones, none occurring once; 5% to 5.5% lies in the top ten. The data derive from a study of T cell clonality in common variable immunodeficiency. Study findings and constraints: Reportedly, TCR beta sequences from common variable immunodeficiency showed fewer deletions and N-nucleotide insertions.

Looked up from germline, CDR1 is SQVTM and CDR2 is ANQGSEA. The CDR3 is made up of 12 amino acids. With 7 bases removed from V and 6 bases from J, the gap between germline ends came to 15 bases. Sample: peripheral blood mononuclear cells. V usage is TRBV29-1 and J usage is TRBJ1-2; D not certain. The sequence came from a human donor with common variable immunodeficiency. The DNA read from the CDR3 is TGCAGCGCCCCCGTTGGAGGGCATGGC. Translating gives CSAPVGGHG. The CDR3 in full is CSAPVGGHGYTF.